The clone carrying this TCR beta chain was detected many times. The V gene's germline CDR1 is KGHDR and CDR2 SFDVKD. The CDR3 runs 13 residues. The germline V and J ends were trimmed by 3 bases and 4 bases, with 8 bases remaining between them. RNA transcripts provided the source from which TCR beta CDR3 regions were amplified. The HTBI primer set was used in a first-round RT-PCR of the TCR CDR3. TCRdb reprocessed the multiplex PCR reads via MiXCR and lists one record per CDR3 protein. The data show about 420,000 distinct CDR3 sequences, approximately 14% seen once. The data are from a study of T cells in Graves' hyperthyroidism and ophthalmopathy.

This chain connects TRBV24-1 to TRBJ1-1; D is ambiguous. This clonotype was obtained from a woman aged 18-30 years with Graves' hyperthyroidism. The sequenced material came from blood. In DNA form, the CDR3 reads TGTGCCACCAGTGATCTCGGGATCACTGAAGCTTTCTTT. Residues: CATSDLGITEAFF.